The rows below give T cell receptor beta chains drawn from one sample of a study of blood T cell repertoires in COVID-19. This table comes from immunoSEQ multiplex PCR, and its TCRdb copy is limited to in-frame clones, with some not included. Of about 270,000 clones listed, over 75% are singletons. Input material: PBMCs or T cells enriched from blood (not recorded which). These receptors were collected from a man aged 18 to 30 who had recovered from COVID-19. Each CDR3 is given with its conserved first and last residue. The order of the fields is CDR3 DNA, CDR3 protein, clone size, V gene, D gene, CDR3 length, J gene. D genes are given only for firm matches. Size tells how often a clone was seen (once, few, many) or the class of an expanded clone, and some rows leave it out.

CDR3 DNA: TGTGCCAGCAGCTCGGGGACTTTTGGGGCCAACGTCCTGACTTTC
CDR3 protein: CASSSGTFGANVLTF
clone size: .
V gene: TRBV7-2
D gene: .
CDR3 length: 15
J gene: TRBJ2-6

CDR3 DNA: TGTGCCAGCACCCTAGCGGGAGTAGTTTACAATGAGCAGTTCTTC
CDR3 protein: CASTLAGVVYNEQFF
clone size: few
V gene: TRBV9
D gene: TRBD2
CDR3 length: 15
J gene: TRBJ2-1

CDR3 DNA: TGCGCCAGCAGCCTGCGGGGGGGGAACTCCTACAATGAGCAGTTCTTC
CDR3 protein: CASSLRGGNSYNEQFF
clone size: .
V gene: TRBV4-1
D gene: TRBD2
CDR3 length: 16
J gene: TRBJ2-1

CDR3 DNA: TGTGCCAGCAGCTTGGCCCGGCTAGCGGGGAACACCGGGGAGCTGTTTTTT
CDR3 protein: CASSLARLAGNTGELFF
clone size: .
V gene: TRBV5-5
D gene: TRBD2
CDR3 length: 17
J gene: TRBJ2-2

CDR3 DNA: TGTGCCAGCAGCTTAGAGCCGGGGACTGGAAACACCATATATTTT
CDR3 protein: CASSLEPGTGNTIYF
clone size: .
V gene: TRBV11-2
D gene: .
CDR3 length: 15
J gene: TRBJ1-3

CDR3 DNA: TGTGCCAGCAGCTTGATGGGGGGGCCGTTAGGTGAGCAGTTCTTC
CDR3 protein: CASSLMGGPLGEQFF
clone size: .
V gene: TRBV5-4
D gene: .
CDR3 length: 15
J gene: TRBJ2-1

CDR3 DNA: TGTGCCAGCGGGTTTTGGGGGGGAAACTATGGCTACACCTTC
CDR3 protein: CASGFWGGNYGYTF
clone size: .
V gene: TRBV27
D gene: .
CDR3 length: 14
J gene: TRBJ1-2

CDR3 DNA: TGCGCCAGCAGCCAAGTGACTAGCTGGGCAGATACGCAGTATTTT
CDR3 protein: CASSQVTSWADTQYF
clone size: once
V gene: TRBV4-1
D gene: TRBD2
CDR3 length: 15
J gene: TRBJ2-3

CDR3 DNA: TGTGCCAGCAGCCCAAAGTTACAGGGAGGGGATTCACCCCTCCACTTT
CDR3 protein: CASSPKLQGGDSPLHF
clone size: .
V gene: TRBV7-8
D gene: .
CDR3 length: 16
J gene: TRBJ1-6

CDR3 DNA: TGTGCCAGCATGTCCTGGGGACAGGGCAATCAGCCCCAGCATTTT
CDR3 protein: CASMSWGQGNQPQHF
clone size: once
V gene: TRBV27
D gene: TRBD1
CDR3 length: 15
J gene: TRBJ1-5

CDR3 DNA: TGTGCCAGCAGCCAAGGGGCCACCGGGGAGCTGTTTTTT
CDR3 protein: CASSQGATGELFF
clone size: few
V gene: TRBV3-1/TRBV3-2
D gene: .
CDR3 length: 13
J gene: TRBJ2-2

CDR3 DNA: TGTGCCAGCTCACCCACGTGGGGGAAGCAGGGGGCAGATACGCAGTATTTT
CDR3 protein: CASSPTWGKQGADTQYF
clone size: .
V gene: TRBV18
D gene: TRBD1
CDR3 length: 17
J gene: TRBJ2-3

CDR3 DNA: TGCGCCAGCAGCCTAGGGGAGGTTTACGAGCAGTACTTC
CDR3 protein: CASSLGEVYEQYF
clone size: .
V gene: TRBV4-1
D gene: .
CDR3 length: 13
J gene: TRBJ2-7

CDR3 DNA: TGTGCCAGCTCAACTTCAGGGGCCGTCAACAATGAGCAGTTCTTC
CDR3 protein: CASSTSGAVNNEQFF
clone size: .
V gene: TRBV18
D gene: .
CDR3 length: 15
J gene: TRBJ2-1

CDR3 DNA: TGTGCCAGCAGTCGTTTAGCGGCCCGGGCAGATGAGCAGTTCTTC
CDR3 protein: CASSRLAARADEQFF
clone size: .
V gene: TRBV2
D gene: .
CDR3 length: 15
J gene: TRBJ2-1

CDR3 DNA: TGTGCCAGCAGCCCCCGCCGACGCTCGGGGGGGGAAGAGACCCAGTACTTC
CDR3 protein: CASSPRRRSGGEETQYF
clone size: .
V gene: TRBV7-9
D gene: TRBD2
CDR3 length: 17
J gene: TRBJ2-5

CDR3 DNA: TGTGCCAGCAGTTTAGCGGGAGTGTGGGCGAGGCGCACAGATACGCAGTATTTT
CDR3 protein: CASSLAGVWARRTDTQYF
clone size: .
V gene: TRBV6-2/TRBV6-3
D gene: TRBD2
CDR3 length: 18
J gene: TRBJ2-3

CDR3 DNA: TGTGCCAGCAGCTCGGTAGGTCGAGGAAGGAGGGAGCAGTACTTC
CDR3 protein: CASSSVGRGRREQYF
clone size: few
V gene: TRBV5-6
D gene: .
CDR3 length: 15
J gene: TRBJ2-7

CDR3 DNA: TGTGCCAGCAGGGACAGGGGGCTCAATTCACCCCTCCACTTT
CDR3 protein: CASRDRGLNSPLHF
clone size: .
V gene: TRBV2
D gene: TRBD1
CDR3 length: 14
J gene: TRBJ1-6

CDR3 DNA: TGTGCCAGCAGCCTCCGGACTAGCGGGATGGATGAGCAGTTCTTC
CDR3 protein: CASSLRTSGMDEQFF
clone size: .
V gene: TRBV11-2
D gene: TRBD2
CDR3 length: 15
J gene: TRBJ2-1

CDR3 DNA: TGTGCCAGCAGCTTAGTGCAGACTCAAGCCTACGAGCAGTACTTC
CDR3 protein: CASSLVQTQAYEQYF
clone size: .
V gene: TRBV7-2
D gene: .
CDR3 length: 15
J gene: TRBJ2-7

CDR3 DNA: TGTGCCAGCAGTTGGAGGACTAGCGGCGGGCACGAGCAGTACTTC
CDR3 protein: CASSWRTSGGHEQYF
clone size: many
V gene: TRBV27
D gene: TRBD2
CDR3 length: 15
J gene: TRBJ2-7

CDR3 DNA: TGTGCCAGCCGCCAAACGGTGACAGATACGCAGTATTTT
CDR3 protein: CASRQTVTDTQYF
clone size: .
V gene: TRBV6-5
D gene: .
CDR3 length: 13
J gene: TRBJ2-3

CDR3 DNA: TGTGCCAGCAGTGACAGGGGTGGCTACACCTTC
CDR3 protein: CASSDRGGYTF
clone size: .
V gene: TRBV6-4
D gene: .
CDR3 length: 11
J gene: TRBJ1-2

CDR3 DNA: TGTGCCAGCAGTTTATACCAGGGTAACACTGAAGCTTTCTTT
CDR3 protein: CASSLYQGNTEAFF
clone size: .
V gene: TRBV27
D gene: .
CDR3 length: 14
J gene: TRBJ1-1

CDR3 DNA: TGCAGCGTTTCGGGACAGGGGGCGAACTATGGCTACACCTTC
CDR3 protein: CSVSGQGANYGYTF
clone size: few
V gene: TRBV29-1
D gene: TRBD1
CDR3 length: 14
J gene: TRBJ1-2

CDR3 DNA: TGTGCCAGTAGCCGTAAACGATCGGGACATCCCTTACAAATTTACGAGCAGTACTTC
CDR3 protein: CASSRKRSGHPLQIYEQYF
clone size: .
V gene: TRBV19
D gene: .
CDR3 length: 19
J gene: TRBJ2-7

CDR3 DNA: TGTGCCAGCAGCTTAGAAGGAGGAGGTTGGCAGACCACAGATACGCAGTATTTT
CDR3 protein: CASSLEGGGWQTTDTQYF
clone size: .
V gene: TRBV7-6
D gene: .
CDR3 length: 18
J gene: TRBJ2-3

CDR3 DNA: TGCGCCAGCAGTCAGACAGAATCAAATTATGGCTACACCTTC
CDR3 protein: CASSQTESNYGYTF
clone size: .
V gene: TRBV10-2
D gene: .
CDR3 length: 14
J gene: TRBJ1-2

CDR3 DNA: TGTGCCAGCAGTTACGGGGGCAGGGGGCATGAAAAACTGTTTTTT
CDR3 protein: CASSYGGRGHEKLFF
clone size: .
V gene: TRBV6-5
D gene: TRBD1
CDR3 length: 15
J gene: TRBJ1-4

CDR3 DNA: TGTGCCAGCTCACCAGACGAAGGGGTAGTCACAGATACGCAGTATTTT
CDR3 protein: CASSPDEGVVTDTQYF
clone size: .
V gene: TRBV18
D gene: .
CDR3 length: 16
J gene: TRBJ2-3

CDR3 DNA: TGTGCCAGCAGCCAAACCGGGACAGCGTATGGCTACACCTTC
CDR3 protein: CASSQTGTAYGYTF
clone size: .
V gene: TRBV14
D gene: TRBD1
CDR3 length: 14
J gene: TRBJ1-2